The 10 T cell receptor beta chains reported below all come from one sample, sequenced in a study of neurological immune-mediated disorders (dated by TCRdb to the late 2010s). Preparation of the library involved 5' RACE. The reads were generated on an Illumina HiSeq 2500. Through fastp at Q25 and MiXCR, TCRdb rebuilt clones from the public reads, retaining in-frame beta chains. Every distinct CDR3 protein forms one entry, paired with its most common genes and DNA. Within this sample are roughly 50,000 distinct CDR3 sequences, with more than 9.5% of them counted one time only. The ten largest clones take up approximately 11% of the sample. The sample comprised PBMCs. The receptors here all came from a woman aged 60-75 years with HTLV-1-associated myelopathy (HAM/TSP).

This clonotype was recorded at least ten times. The rearrangement uses TRBV20-1 and TRBJ2-2, with TRBD1 identical over 8 bases. Germline V gene lookup returns CDR1 DFQATT and CDR2 SNEGSKA (reference sequence). CDR3 length: 14 residues. J gave up 6 bases and V 4 bases, and 7 bases lay outside the gene matches. CDR3 region: CSAIRTGSAGELFF. In nucleotides, the CDR3 is TGCAGTGCTATACGGACAGGGAGCGCCGGGGAGCTGTTTTTT.

On this clonotype itself: The limits of the CDR3 on the DNA are not certain, so only TCRdb's listed CDR3 is given. This rearrangement joins TRBV20-1 to TRBJ2-5; TRBD2, the table's D call, lacks a check against the DNA. From germline, CDR1 is DFQATT and CDR2 SNEGSKA (reference sequence). Counting both end residues, the CDR3 totals 23 amino acids. CDR3 sequence reads: CSASADNEQFFGPGTSGQETQYF.

A remark on this clonotype: This could be a read error, since a much larger clone is one nucleotide away. The V gene is TRBV20-1, the J gene TRBJ2-5; 9 bases fit TRBD1. Unmatched junction bases numbered 6, after V lost 0 bases and J lost 4 bases. The germline CDR1 and CDR2 sequences are DFQATT and SNEGSKA (reference sequence). This CDR3 contains 15 residues. CDR3 DNA: TGCAGTGCTAGAGATCCGGGACAGGGTATAGAGACCCAGTACTTC. Translated: CSARDPGQGIETQYF.

This clonotype was observed many times. The chain joins TRBV10-3 to TRBJ2-7, with 10 nucleotides matching TRBD1. The trim removed 3 bases at V and 0 bases at J, leaving 5 bases unmatched. The CDR3 is 16 residues long. The germline gives CDR1 ENHRY, CDR2 SYGVKD. The DNA for the CDR3 is TGTGCCATCAGTGAAGTGGGACAGGGGAGCTCCTACGAGCAGTACTTC. Its translation is CAISEVGQGSSYEQYF.

This clonotype was seen repeatedly, ten times or more. The V call is TRBV2, the J call TRBJ2-1, with D possibly being TRBD1 (6 bases). This CDR3 contains 15 residues. CDR1 is SNHLY and CDR2 is FYNNEI in the germline V gene. V shed 6 bases and J shed 0 bases, with 12 bases lying between them. CDR3: CASRADSSSYNEQFF. The CDR3 bases are TGTGCCAGCAGAGCGGACAGTTCCTCCTACAATGAGCAGTTCTTC.

This clonotype was recorded many times. The CDR3 is CSARPRAGDPTMEQFF. CDR3 nucleotides: TGCAGTGCTAGACCTCGTGCAGGGGATCCGACAATGGAGCAGTTCTTC. This chain links TRBV20-1 with TRBJ2-1; D perhaps matches TRBD1 (6 bases). The CDR3 is 16 residues long. V lost 2 bases and J 10 bases, leaving 24 bases between the germline ends. Germline CDR1 and CDR2: DFQATT and SNEGSKA (reference sequence).

This clonotype came up many times. The chain uses TRBV20-1 and TRBJ2-3; D possibly uses TRBD1 or TRBD2 (7 bases each). V was cut by 3 bases and J by 1 base, with 20 bases left in between. The CDR3 spans 17 residues. CDR1 and CDR2 from the germline V gene are DFQATT and SNEGSKA (reference sequence). The CDR3 loop reads CSASGRTRGQGTDTQYF. The CDR3 DNA sequence: TGCAGTGCTAGTGGCCGGACTAGGGGGCAGGGCACAGATACGCAGTATTTT.

The chain couples TRBV11-2 to TRBJ2-3, with D unresolved. The CDR3 has 15 residues. Trimming took 2 bases from V and 1 from J, leaving 10 bases between them. Germline V gene data show CDR1 as SGHAT and CDR2 as FQNNGV. CDR3 loop: CASSLLEPGTDTQYF. CDR3 nucleotide sequence: TGTGCCAGCAGCTTACTTGAACCTGGCACAGATACGCAGTATTTT. Full variable domain (missing parts from reference TRBV11-2 and TRBJ2-3): EAGVAQSPRYKIIEKRQSVAFWCNPISGHATLYWYQQILGQGPKLLIQFQNNGVVDDSQLPKDRFSAERLKGVDSTLKIQPAKLEDSAVYLCASSLLEPGTDTQYFGPGTRLTVL.

This clonotype occurred many times. The chain links TRBV2 to TRBJ2-3; 7 positions agree with TRBD1. The trim removed 6 bases at V and 0 bases at J, leaving 6 bases unmatched. Germline V gene lookup returns CDR1 SNHLY and CDR2 FYNNEI. The CDR3 is 15 amino acids. The DNA of the CDR3 is TGTGCCAGCAGCGAGACAGGGCTAAGCACAGATACGCAGTATTTT. Translation: CASSETGLSTDTQYF.

This sequence joins TRBV10-3 and TRBJ2-7; TRBD2 agrees at 9 bases. Per germline, CDR1 ENHRY and CDR2 SYGVKD. J gave up 5 bases and V 5 bases, and 13 bases lay outside the gene matches. The length of the CDR3 is 16 residues. The CDR3 DNA sequence: TGTGCCATCAGTAACAGATATTTTAGCGGGAGTAACGAGCAGTACTTC. Residues: CAISNRYFSGSNEQYF.